The 23 T cell receptor beta chains below come from one sample, sequenced in a study of T-cell memory formation after mild COVID-19. TCRdb re-called the 5' RACE reads with MiXCR, one entry per CDR3 protein. The sample holds 250,000 to 300,000 distinct CDR3 sequences, 15% to 20% seen once. Sequencing was carried out using PBMCs or a T cell subset sorted from them (not recorded which). The receptors stem from a man between 18 and 29 years old who had mild COVID-19 (a few samples of this study predate the infection). Cell type and time point are not known.

The sample holds many counts of this clonotype. The V call is TRBV7-8, the J call TRBJ2-1; tentative D call: TRBD1 (6 bases). Germline V gives CDR1 SGHVS, CDR2 FQNEAQ. The CDR3 runs 16 residues. V gave up 5 bases and J gave up 0 bases, with 14 bases separating them. CDR3 sequence reads: CASSHILQGSYNEQFF. CDR3 sequence (DNA): TGTGCCAGCAGCCATATCTTACAGGGCTCCTACAATGAGCAGTTCTTC.

The table lists this clonotype with many counts. This chain uses TRBV5-1 with TRBJ2-7; 7 bases are a match to TRBD1. Per germline, CDR1 SGHRS and CDR2 YFSETQ. V lost 3 bases and J lost 0; bases outside the gene matches: 3. The CDR3 contains 14 residues. The CDR3 is CASSSRDSSYEQYF. CDR3 DNA sequence: TGCGCCAGCAGCTCCCGGGACAGCTCCTACGAGCAGTACTTC.

This clonotype has a handful of counts. V gene TRBV21-1 combines with J gene TRBJ2-2; the table's TRBD2 call for D was not verified on the DNA. TRBV21-1 corresponds to a pseudogene. The CDR3 runs 16 residues. DNA for the CDR3: TGTGCCAGCAGCGTACGAGCGGAAACAAACACCGGGGAGCTGTTTTTT. Protein sequence: CASSVRAETNTGELFF.

This clonotype came up a few times. The chain employs TRBV5-5 and TRBJ2-2; 11 bases are shared with TRBD2. Germline loops: CDR1 SGHKS, CDR2 YYEKEE (reference sequence). V lost 4 bases to trimming and J lost 7 bases; unmatched junction nucleotides: 6. The CDR3 is made up of 15 amino acids. In DNA, the CDR3 is TGTGCCAGCAGCCCCCGACTAGCGGGGAGCGGGGAGCTGTTTTTT. It translates to CASSPRLAGSGELFF.

V and J are TRBV10-1 and TRBJ2-3; 9 nucleotides agree with TRBD1. Looked up from germline, CDR1 is WNHNN and CDR2 is SYGVQD (reference sequence). The CDR3 contains 16 residues. The J segment lost 6 bases and the V segment lost 3 bases, leaving 10 bases of the junction unmatched. CDR3 protein: CASSDVGDRDPDTQYF. CDR3 DNA sequence: TGCGCCAGCAGTGACGTGGGGGACAGGGATCCCGATACGCAGTATTTT.

The J gene is TRBJ2-5, the V gene TRBV4-1; the D call may be TRBD1 or TRBD2 (7 bases each). CDR1 MGHRA and CDR2 YSYEKL come from the germline V gene. V was shortened by 4 bases and J by 5 bases, with 17 bases between the two germline ends. This CDR3 contains 15 residues. CDR3 bases: TGCGCCAGCAGCCGTAGAACAGGGGAGGGGGAGACCCAGTACTTC. Translation: CASSRRTGEGETQYF.

The rearrangement links TRBV11-2 to TRBJ1-1; TRBD1 is a possible D gene (5 bases). V was shortened by 5 bases and J by 5 bases, with 12 bases between the two germline ends. In germline, CDR1 is SGHAT, CDR2 FQNNGV. The CDR3 is 13 amino acids. CDR3 nucleotides: TGTGCCAGCAGCGTCAGGGAGGGGACTGAAGCTTTCTTT. Protein: CASSVREGTEAFF.

The CDR3 nucleotides read TGTGCCAGCAGCTTGGGACAGGGAGAAACAGATACGCAGTATTTT. Translating it yields CASSLGQGETDTQYF. The chain employs TRBV5-5 and TRBJ2-3, with 7 bases matching TRBD1. Germline CDR1 SGHKS, CDR2 YYEKEE (reference sequence). The CDR3 totals 15 residues. Trimming took 0 bases from V and 3 from J; bases not matched to a gene: 4.

This clonotype has a handful of counts. The gene calls are TRBV28 and TRBJ1-2; D perhaps matches TRBD1 (5 bases). V lost 5 bases and J lost 7, with 14 bases in between. CDR3 length equals 13 residues. Per the germline V gene, CDR1 is MDHEN and CDR2 is SYDVKM. The CDR3 bases are TGTGCCAGCAGTCGTCATTGGACATCTGGCTACACCTTC. This sequence encodes CASSRHWTSGYTF.

Ten or more counts support this clonotype. The chain links TRBV5-1 to TRBJ1-1; possibly TRBD1 for D (5 bases). CDR1 is SGHRS and CDR2 is YFSETQ in the germline V gene. The CDR3 contains 12 residues. V was cut by 8 bases and J by 1 base, with 9 bases left in between. CDR3 amino acids: CASYRTNTEAFF. The CDR3, as DNA: TGCGCCAGTTACAGGACGAACACTGAAGCTTTCTTT.

This clonotype was observed a handful of times. This chain joins TRBV18 and TRBJ2-7, with TRBD2 matching 8 bases. Germline V gives CDR1 KGHSH, CDR2 LQKENI. Unmatched junction bases numbered 9, after V lost 4 bases and J lost 4 bases. The CDR3 extends over 15 amino acids. This CDR3 reads CASSLGGEGLYEQYV. CDR3 sequence (DNA): TGTGCCAGCTCACTCGGGGGGGAAGGATTGTACGAGCAGTACGTC.

This clonotype has just a few counts. The chain joins TRBV12-5 to TRBJ2-3, with 7 bases aligning to TRBD1. CDR3 length: 14 amino acids. The junction had 6 bases not matched to a gene; V was cut back by 7 bases and J by 2 bases. Germline V CDR1 and CDR2: LGHNT, FRNRAP. CDR3 protein: CASAWGQNTDTQYF. The DNA for the CDR3 is TGTGCTAGTGCCTGGGGACAGAACACAGATACGCAGTATTTT.

The DNA for the CDR3 is TGTGCCAGCAGCAAAGCGCGCCGGGCCACCAATGAGCAGTTCTTC. It codes for CASSKARRATNEQFF. J is TRBJ2-1 and V is TRBV21-1; the table's D call, TRBD1, has no DNA check behind it. TRBV21-1 is marked as a pseudogene. The CDR3 contains 15 residues.

This clonotype turned up a few times. This chain uses TRBV6-2 or TRBV6-3 with TRBJ2-1, with unresolved D. The CDR3 sequence is 14 residues long. From germline, CDR1 is MNHEY and CDR2 SVGEGT. V lost 0 bases and J 7 bases, leaving 10 bases between the germline ends. The CDR3 here is CASSYSRFGNEQFF. CDR3 DNA: TGTGCCAGCAGTTACTCGCGGTTCGGGAATGAGCAGTTCTTC.

This clonotype was detected a few times. The CDR3: CASSYSKSNNSPLHF. The CDR3 nucleotides read TGTGCCAGCAGTTACTCGAAGTCTAATAATTCACCCCTCCACTTT. The rearrangement uses TRBV6-2 or TRBV6-3 and TRBJ1-6, with unresolved D. Trimming removed 0 bases from V and 5 bases from J, with 8 bases in between. CDR3 length equals 15 residues. Germline CDR1 and CDR2: MNHEY and SVGEGT.

The chain joins TRBV30 to TRBJ2-5, with TRBD1 as a possible D gene (5 bases). This CDR3 is 14 amino acids long. The germline V gene encodes CDR1 GTSNPN and CDR2 SVGIG (reference sequence). V lost 8 bases to trimming and J lost 2 bases, with 18 bases between them. The chain's CDR3 is CAAHPGQGQETQYF. The CDR3 DNA sequence: TGTGCCGCGCACCCGGGCCAGGGACAAGAGACCCAGTACTTC.

The chain has TRBV19 and TRBJ1-1; TRBD1 matches 9 bases. Germline V gene data show CDR1 as LNHDA and CDR2 as SQIVND (reference sequence). With V trimmed by 7 bases and J by 1 base, 13 bases remained unmatched. The CDR3 contains 17 residues. CDR3 amino acids: CASMPGQGDSWNTEAFF. In DNA form, the CDR3 reads TGTGCCAGTATGCCGGGACAGGGCGACTCATGGAACACTGAAGCTTTCTTT.

This clonotype turned up a few times. The V gene is TRBV20-1, the J gene TRBJ2-5; no firm D call. This CDR3 region has 13 residues. Germline assignment: CDR1 DFQATT and CDR2 SNEGSKA (reference sequence). V was trimmed by 2 bases and J by 5 bases, leaving 12 bases between them. CDR3 nucleotides: TGCAGTGCTAGACCCCGGATTTTTGAGACCCAGTACTTC. Its protein product is CSARPRIFETQYF.

The chain couples TRBV20-1 to TRBJ1-6; a possible D gene is TRBD1 (6 bases). The CDR3 consists of 14 residues. CDR1 and CDR2 from the germline V gene are DFQATT and SNEGSKA (reference sequence). The V and J ends lost 4 bases and 9 bases respectively, with 16 bases between them. In DNA, the CDR3 is TGCAGTGCTACGGGACGGGGGGCAACTTCACCCCTCCACTTT. Protein: CSATGRGATSPLHF.

This clonotype was recorded a few times. The J gene is TRBJ1-1, the V gene TRBV12-3 or TRBV12-4; a weak D match, TRBD1 (5 bases). Trimming stripped 2 bases from V and 7 bases from J, with 17 bases between. The CDR3 runs 15 residues. CDR3 DNA: TGTGCCAGCAGTTTATCGGGTCGGGACTTTGATGAAGCTTTCTTT. Amino acids: CASSLSGRDFDEAFF.

This clonotype has only a few counts. The chain combines TRBV10-2 with TRBJ2-7; D is unclear. The germline gives CDR1 WSHSY, CDR2 SAAADI. Deletions cut 1 base from V and 5 bases from J, with 6 bases between. The CDR3 is 12 amino acids. The chain's CDR3 is CASSELGNEQYF. CDR3 sequence (DNA): TGCGCCAGCAGTGAGTTAGGGAACGAGCAGTACTTC.

V usage is TRBV15 and J usage is TRBJ1-2, with D tentatively TRBD1 (6 bases). The CDR3 sequence is 17 residues long. The germline CDR1 and CDR2 sequences are LNHNV and YYDKDF (reference sequence). Between the trimmed V and J ends, which lost 3 bases and 4 bases, there was a span of 21 bases. CDR3 sequence (DNA): TGTGCCACCAGCAGGTCGAAAGTCGGGGGGCCCGTCTATGGCTACACCTTC. Amino acid sequence: CATSRSKVGGPVYGYTF. Full variable domain (missing parts from reference TRBV15 and TRBJ1-2): DAMVIQNPRYQVTQFGKPVTLSCSQTLNHNVMYWYQQKSSQAPKLLFHYYDKDFNNEADTPDNFQSRRPNTSFCFLDIRSPGLGDTAMYLCATSRSKVGGPVYGYTFGSGTRLTVV.

This clonotype was observed many times. The V call is TRBV29-1, the J call TRBJ2-1; possible D gene TRBD2, 5 bases. Germline CDR1 reads SQVTM; CDR2 reads ANQGSEA. Trimming removed 6 bases from V and 4 bases from J, with 10 bases in between. This CDR3 contains 12 residues. Here the CDR3 reads CSVTDSYNEQFF. DNA for the CDR3: TGCAGCGTCACGGACTCTTACAATGAGCAGTTCTTC.